The 11 T cell receptor beta chains in this list originate from one sample, sequenced in a study of CD8 T cells in Susac syndrome. An input of roughly 0.5 to 1 ug of RNA was subjected to reverse transcription using random hexamers. TCRdb processed the immunoSEQ multiplex PCR reads anew with MiXCR; each CDR3 protein has one entry. This sample has 150,000 to 200,000 distinct CDR3 sequences, with about 95% found just once. The sequencing input was CD8+ T cells from PBMCs. The receptors derive from a human donor with multiple sclerosis.

The chain uses TRBV15 and TRBJ2-7, with 13 bases matching TRBD2. Germline V gives CDR1 LNHNV, CDR2 YYDKDF (reference sequence). This CDR3 comprises 20 residues. Trimming cost V 0 bases and J 2 bases; bases outside gene matches: 13. CDR3 DNA: TGTGCCACCAGCAGAGAACATCCGGGACTAGCGGGGATGATTACCTACGAGCAGTACTTC. Residues: CATSREHPGLAGMITYEQYF.

This clonotype was found once. J is TRBJ2-3 and V is TRBV29-1; TRBD1 aligns across 7 bases. V shed 6 bases, J shed 0 bases, and the junction held 18 bases outside the gene matches. The CDR3 runs 18 residues. Per germline, CDR1 SQVTM and CDR2 ANQGSEA. The CDR3 spells CSVRFDRVEGISTDTQYF. The CDR3 region has the DNA TGCAGCGTCCGATTCGACAGGGTTGAGGGCATAAGCACAGATACGCAGTATTTT.

CDR3 amino acids: CSAYHYRDGYTF. DNA for the CDR3: TGCAGCGCCTACCATTACAGGGACGGCTACACCTTC. The chain links TRBV29-1 to TRBJ1-2; TRBD1 is a possible D gene (6 bases). The V end was cut by 7 bases, the J end by 8 bases, with 17 bases between. The germline CDR1 and CDR2 sequences are SQVTM and ANQGSEA. The CDR3 runs 12 residues. Based on the CDR3 plus reference TRBV29-1 and TRBJ1-2, the full variable domain is SAVISQKPSRDICQRGTSLTIQCQVDSQVTMMFWYRQQPGQSLTLIATANQGSEATYESGFVIDKFPISRPNLTFSTLTVSNMSPEDSSIYLCSAYHYRDGYTFGSGTRLTVV.

The V gene is TRBV12-3 or TRBV12-4, the J gene TRBJ2-7, with D unclear. V shed 3 bases and J shed 3 bases, with 9 bases lying between them. The CDR3 consists of 13 residues. The CDR3 here is CASSFGPRYEQYF. The DNA of the CDR3 is TGTGCCAGCAGTTTCGGGCCTCGCTACGAGCAGTACTTC.

CDR3: CASSGGLKIAYEQYF. The CDR3 DNA is TGTGCCAGCAGTGGGGGACTCAAAATCGCCTACGAGCAGTACTTC. This sequence joins TRBV27 and TRBJ2-7, with D tentatively TRBD2 (6 bases). CDR1 is MNHEY, CDR2 SMNVEV, per germline (reference sequence). V lost 5 bases and J lost 2, with 16 bases in between. The CDR3 is 15 amino acids.

The J gene is TRBJ1-5, the V gene TRBV28, with TRBD1 matching over 7 bases. Trimming at V came to 4 bases and at J to 2 bases, leaving 11 bases not matched to a gene. In germline, CDR1 is MDHEN, CDR2 SYDVKM. CDR3 size: 17 residues. The CDR3 reads CASSSSTRQGGNQPQHF. The CDR3 nucleotides read TGTGCCAGCAGTTCCTCGACCCGACAGGGAGGCAATCAGCCCCAGCATTTT. The complete variable domain, with remaining parts taken from reference TRBV28 and TRBJ1-5, reads DVKVTQSSRYLVKRTGEKVFLECVQDMDHENMFWYRQDPGLGLRLIYFSYDVKMKEKGDIPEGYSVSREKKERFSLILESASTNQTSMYLCASSSSTRQGGNQPQHFGDGTRLSIL.

The rearrangement uses TRBV7-9 and TRBJ2-7; D is unclear. Germline V gene lookup returns CDR1 SEHNR and CDR2 FQNEAQ (reference sequence). V dropped 4 bases and J dropped 3 bases, with 19 bases sitting between them. The CDR3 has 16 amino acids. The CDR3 sequence is CASSSETSTLGYEQYF. The CDR3 region has the DNA TGTGCCAGCAGCTCGGAGACATCAACATTGGGCTACGAGCAGTACTTC.

The chain has TRBV29-1 and TRBJ2-2; TRBD1 aligns across 10 bases. This CDR3 comprises 16 residues. The germline V gene has CDR1 SQVTM and CDR2 ANQGSEA. Trimming removed 1 base from V and 3 bases from J; junction bases left unmatched: 5. In DNA form, the CDR3 reads TGCAGCGTTGAAGCTCGCGACAGGGGGCACACCGGGGAGCTGTTTTTT. Its protein product is CSVEARDRGHTGELFF.

This clonotype is a singleton in its sample. The genes are TRBV6-5 and TRBJ2-5, with 10 bases lining up with TRBD2. V shed 6 bases, J shed 6 bases, and the junction held 10 bases outside the gene matches. Germline loops: CDR1 MNHEY, CDR2 SVGAGI. The CDR3 length is 15 residues. The DNA for the CDR3 is TGTGCCAGCAGCCGAAGCGGGGGGGATGGCAAGACCCAGTACTTC. Translating gives CASSRSGGDGKTQYF.

Remarks on this clonotype: An end of the junction differs from the germline gene, which may be a read error. The J gene is TRBJ1-1, the V gene TRBV29-1; D is undetermined. This CDR3 is 10 amino acids long. CDR1 is SQVTM and CDR2 is ANQGSEA in the germline V gene. The CDR3 region has the DNA TGCAGCTCCGGTGGCGCTGAAACTTTCTTT. Translation: CSSGGAETFF.

This rearrangement joins TRBV29-1 to TRBJ2-5; D is possibly TRBD1 or TRBD2 (5 bases each). Germline-derived CDR1 and CDR2 are SQVTM and ANQGSEA. V gave up 8 bases and J gave up 4 bases, with 20 bases separating them. The CDR3 totals 14 residues. CDR3 bases: TGCAGCTCACAGGAGAGGGGAGTGGGAGAGACCCAGTACTTC. The encoded protein is CSSQERGVGETQYF.